The entry below describes one T cell receptor (beta chain). Its antigen is unidentified. Time point described: persistent/refractory GD, antithyroid drugs over 5 years with positive TRAb. PBMCs provided the RNA from which the TCR library was made. Enrollment of patients was through an endocrinology department in Xi'an, China. This sample stems from a study of regulatory T cells in long-lasting Graves disease. As for the study in general: The definition of persistent Graves' disease was over 5 years of antithyroid drugs with positive TSH receptor antibodies. General study findings and limits: TCR diversity was lower in persistent Graves' patients (versus newly diagnosed ones). When disease was persistent, TRBV28, TRBJ1-2 and TRBJ2-5 were the favored segments.

TCR beta libraries were built with iRepertoire HTBI primers and Arm-PCR of CDR3 regions. TCRdb redid the calling of the multiplex PCR reads with MiXCR, one entry per CDR3 protein. Among roughly 400,000 distinct CDR3 sequences listed, about 20% were seen once. Germline V CDR1 and CDR2: MNHNS, SASEGT. V gave up 7 bases and J gave up 4 bases, with 17 bases separating them. The CDR3 sequence is 15 residues long. The sample here was peripheral blood mononuclear cells (PBMCs), taken when the disease was refractory, from a patient treated with antithyroid drugs. This chain links TRBV6-1 with TRBJ1-3; no firm D call. This clonotype was obtained from a female donor with Graves disease. The CDR3 nucleotides are TGTGCCAGCATTCTTACTAGCACCCCGGGAAACACCATATATTTT. It translates to CASILTSTPGNTIYF.